A single sample gave rise to the 17 T cell receptor beta chains below, sequenced in a study of tumor-infiltrating lymphocytes in primary liver carcinoma. The input was 450 to 500 ng total RNA; TCR beta cDNA was made from it with a constant-region primer. Three rounds of nested multiplex PCR with slightly modified ARM-PCR produced TCR beta libraries. The first two PCR rounds used TRBV1-TRBV30 primers with a Cbeta primer, nine to eleven cycles each. Via MiXCR, TCRdb re-called the multiplex PCR reads, giving one row per CDR3 protein. The sample consists of fewer than 250,000 distinct CDR3 sequences, about 82% of them appearing once. Extraction of RNA together with DNA used roughly 18-32 mg of unsorted bulk tissue. Sequences were obtained from tumor tissue from primary liver carcinoma. The receptors originated from a man aged 40-50 years with primary liver carcinoma and hepatitis B virus infection.

On this clonotype itself: At one end, the junction sequence differs from germline, possibly due to a read error. V gene TRBV5-5 combines with J gene TRBJ2-7; TRBD2 might be the D (6 bases). The CDR3 consists of 15 residues. Germline loops: CDR1 SGHKS, CDR2 YYEKEE (reference sequence). The CDR3 DNA follows: TGTGTCAGCAGCTTAGGCGGGACCATTCGCTACGAGCAATACTTC. Translated, it gives CVSSLGGTIRYEQYF.

The count of this clonotype is one. This chain connects TRBV6-1 to TRBJ2-3; 7 bases match TRBD2. Germline CDR1 is MNHNS and CDR2 is SASEGT. The trim removed 8 bases at V and 7 bases at J, leaving 12 bases unmatched. The CDR3 extends over 14 amino acids. CDR3 nucleotides: TGTGCCAGCGGTCTAGCGGTAGAAACATATACGCAGTATTTT. This translates into CASGLAVETYTQYF.

A remark on this clonotype: Possible read error: a much larger clone is one base away. The CDR3 here is CAWMPGISGITIYF. CDR3 DNA sequence: TGTGCCTGGATGCCAGGGATCTCTGGAATCACCATATATTTT. The chain carries TRBV30 and TRBJ1-3; D may be TRBD1 (5 bases). Per the germline V gene, CDR1 is GTSNPN and CDR2 is SVGIG (reference sequence). CDR3 size: 14 residues.

Concerning this clonotype: Mismatch with germline at one junction end may stem from a read error. This CDR3 is CVSSLPGTSGTKNIQYF. For the CDR3, the DNA is TGTGTCAGCAGCTTGCCCGGGACCAGCGGAACCAAAAACATTCAGTACTTC. This rearrangement joins TRBV11-1 to TRBJ2-4; the D call may be TRBD1 or TRBD2 (5 bases each). CDR3 size: 17 residues. Germline V gene lookup returns CDR1 SGHAT and CDR2 FQDESV (reference sequence).

Note on this clonotype: Just one base apart from a much larger clone, this may be a read error. The chain carries TRBV6-1 and TRBJ2-1; 7 bases map to TRBD2. The germline gives CDR1 MNHNS, CDR2 SASEGT. The CDR3 sequence is 15 residues long. The CDR3 loop reads CVSGVEEVSYNEQFF. The CDR3 nucleotides are TGTGTCAGCGGGGTCGAAGAAGTGTCCTACAATGAGCAGTTCTTC.

In regard to this clonotype: At one boundary the junction diverges from the germline segment, which might be a read error. The V gene is TRBV29-1, the J gene TRBJ2-7; TRBD1 might be the D (6 bases). The germline CDR1 and CDR2 sequences are SQVTM and ANQGSEA. This CDR3 has 12 amino acids. The CDR3 DNA sequence: TGTAGCGATCAGACAGGTACCTACGAGCAGTACTTC. Translation: CSDQTGTYEQYF.

The CDR3, as DNA: TGTGCCAGCAGTCCCGAGGGGGCATACGAGCAGTACTTC. Its translation: CASSPEGAYEQYF. V gene TRBV6-2 or TRBV6-3 combines with J gene TRBJ2-7; TRBD1 aligns across 7 bases. The CDR3 contains 13 residues. Looked up from germline, CDR1 is MNHEY and CDR2 is SVGEGT. Germline trimming cut 5 bases from V and 4 bases from J; bases unmatched to any gene: 5.

This clonotype was seen a handful of times. Since no conserved phenylalanine or tryptophan closes the CDR3, a read error is the likely cause. The chain is built from TRBV6-2 or TRBV6-3 and TRBJ1-2; D not certain. In germline, CDR1 is MNHEY, CDR2 SVGEGT. Trimming cost V 9 bases and J 4 bases, with 12 bases left between them. This CDR3 comprises 12 residues. In nucleotides, the CDR3 is TGTGCCAGTAGCCCAACAGCCTATGGCTACACCTTA. Translation: CASSPTAYGYTL.

This clonotype appeared many times. The V and J genes are TRBV5-1 and TRBJ2-3; D remains unclear. This CDR3 is 14 amino acids long. Germline lookup yields CDR1 SGHRS and CDR2 YFSETQ. Trimming cost V 2 bases and J 2 bases, with 9 bases left between them. The CDR3 DNA sequence: TGCGCCAGCAGCTTTCACGAGATCACAGATACGCAGTATTTT. Amino acid sequence: CASSFHEITDTQYF.

As to this clonotype: One end of the junction is discordant with germline, which a read error may explain. The rearrangement links TRBV6-6 to TRBJ1-5; no definite D call. The CDR3 contains 15 residues. The V gene's germline CDR1 is MNHNY and CDR2 SVGAGI (reference sequence). The CDR3 bases are TGTGCCAGCAGTGAATTTGGAGGGAGCAATCAGTCCCAGCATTTT. This translates into CASSEFGGSNQSQHF.

The chain carries TRBV30 and TRBJ1-2; D gene uncertain. Germline loops: CDR1 GTSNPN, CDR2 SVGIG (reference sequence). V was pared by 4 bases and J by 10 bases, with 22 bases between. The CDR3 extends over 14 amino acids. CDR3 amino acids: CAWTSDGQRHVYTF. The CDR3 DNA reads TGTGCCTGGACATCGGATGGGCAAAGACATGTCTACACCTTC. Using reference TRBV30 and TRBJ1-2 for the parts outside the CDR3, the full variable domain is SQTIHQWPATLVQPVGSPLSLECTVEGTSNPNLYWYRQAAGRGLQLLFYSVGIGQISSEVPQNLSASRPQDRQFILSSKKLLLSDSGFYLCAWTSDGQRHVYTFGSGTRLTVV.

With respect to this clonotype: This likely comes from a read error, as the CDR3 has no conserved phenylalanine or tryptophan at its end. J is TRBJ2-1 and V is TRBV12-3 or TRBV12-4; D might be TRBD2 (5 bases). CDR3 length: 12 residues. In DNA, the CDR3 is TGTACCAGCAGCCCACTAGGCAATGAGCAGTTCCTC. This codes for CTSSPLGNEQFL.

About this clonotype itself: Compared with germline, one end of the junction differs, possibly owing to a read error. V and J are TRBV5-4 and TRBJ2-2, with D perhaps assigned TRBD1 or TRBD2 (5 bases each). The CDR3 is 18 amino acids. The V gene's germline CDR1 is SGHNT and CDR2 YYREEE (reference sequence). Here the CDR3 reads CASSFGRNRACGAGELLF. DNA of the CDR3: TGTGCCAGCAGCTTTGGGCGAAATAGGGCTTGTGGGGCCGGGGAGCTGTTGTTT.

This clonotype has just one count. CDR3 region: CSAGTGPNTGELFF. CDR3 sequence (DNA): TGCAGTGCTGGGACAGGGCCAAACACCGGGGAGCTGTTTTTT. The chain recombines TRBV29-1 with TRBJ2-2; 9 positions match TRBD1. The length of the CDR3 is 14 residues. Germline-derived CDR1 and CDR2 are SQVTM and ANQGSEA.

This clonotype showed up just once. V and J are TRBV29-1 and TRBJ2-5; D possibly corresponds to TRBD2 (5 bases). Germline assignment: CDR1 SQVTM and CDR2 ANQGSEA. The V gene lost 8 bases and the J gene lost 5 bases, with 18 bases spanning the gap. The CDR3 sequence is 13 residues long. The CDR3 spells CSFELEDRETQYF. The CDR3 DNA follows: TGCAGCTTCGAACTAGAAGATCGGGAGACCCAGTACTTC.

On this clonotype itself: Germline and junction disagree at one end, which may indicate a read error. The chain recombines TRBV28 with TRBJ1-5; no definite D call. The CDR3 spans 14 residues. Germline CDR1 is MDHEN and CDR2 is SYDVKM. The CDR3 reads CASSLPGATQSQHF. In DNA, the CDR3 is TGTGCCAGCAGTTTGCCGGGAGCTACTCAGTCCCAGCATTTT.

This clonotype was seen only a few times. This may stem from a read error, because a much larger clone lies one nucleotide away. The chain joins TRBV29-1 to TRBJ1-1; possible D gene TRBD1, 5 bases. Germline V gene data show CDR1 as SQVTM and CDR2 as ANQGSEA. CDR3 size: 14 residues. CDR3 in amino acids: CSVIGDAMNAEAFF. For the CDR3, the DNA is TGCAGCGTGATAGGGGATGCAATGAACGCTGAAGCTTTCTTT.